This entry is about one T cell receptor (beta chain). The antigen is not known. This sample is part of a study of beta chain features in type 1 diabetes. Broader study findings: Comparison showed that naive, central memory and Treg TCRB repertoires appeared more similar among patients than among healthy donors. More deletions and fewer insertions at VDJ junctions were seen in type 1 diabetes patients. TCRB CDR3s were moderately but significantly shorter in Type 1 diabetes patients in all four CD4+ subsets. The study notes PCR might favor shorter templates equally in patients and controls.

V was pared by 6 bases and J by 8 bases, with 22 bases between. The CDR3 spans 15 residues. Germline CDR1 reads MNHEY; CDR2 reads SMNVEV (reference sequence). Expressed TCRB transcripts were sequenced because the isolated RNA had all been reverse transcribed beforehand. The average read count of naive, central memory and regulatory T cell samples was around 3.8 million. Assay used: immunoSEQ multiplex PCR; TCRdb lists only in-frame clones, some missing. Seen here are 150,000 to 190,000 clones, over 9% observed once, and the top ten hold approximately 0.46%. The TCR originated in a man aged 25-40 years with type 1 diabetes. The rearrangement uses TRBV27 and TRBJ1-2; a possible D gene is TRBD1 (5 bases). Sequencing was performed on central memory CD4+ T cells from blood. CDR3 nucleotide sequence: TGTGCCAGCAGATTTAACGCCGGGACGGGAGAGGGCTACACCTTC. Protein product: CASRFNAGTGEGYTF.